This T cell receptor (beta chain) was identified in a study of T-cell memory formation after mild COVID-19. General study points: A second wave expanding day 15 to 37 was CD4+-biased; contracting clones were balanced. The main location of contracting CD4+ clones was CM and EM, and that of contracting CD8+ clones was EMRA. Still unconfirmed is whether the second-wave clones peaking on day 37 recognized SARS-CoV-2.

As to this clonotype: The antigen is not known.

TCRdb re-analysed the 5' RACE reads in MiXCR, keeping a single row per CDR3 protein. The repertoire holds roughly 350,000 distinct CDR3 sequences, 20% to 25% seen once, with around 12% in the top ten. Germline assignment: CDR1 SGHRS and CDR2 YFSETQ. V was clipped by 4 bases and J by 7 bases, with 21 bases between them. CDR3 length: 15 amino acids. This chain links TRBV5-1 with TRBJ2-7; D might be TRBD1 or TRBD2, each matching 5 bases. The source of this sequence is an adult woman who had mild COVID-19 (a few samples of this study predate the infection). Cell type and time point are not known. The sample was PBMCs or a T cell subset sorted from them (not recorded which). CDR3 DNA sequence: TGCGCCAGCAGCCTCGCGGCAGGGACGGTAGGAGAGCAGTACTTC. Its protein is CASSLAAGTVGEQYF.